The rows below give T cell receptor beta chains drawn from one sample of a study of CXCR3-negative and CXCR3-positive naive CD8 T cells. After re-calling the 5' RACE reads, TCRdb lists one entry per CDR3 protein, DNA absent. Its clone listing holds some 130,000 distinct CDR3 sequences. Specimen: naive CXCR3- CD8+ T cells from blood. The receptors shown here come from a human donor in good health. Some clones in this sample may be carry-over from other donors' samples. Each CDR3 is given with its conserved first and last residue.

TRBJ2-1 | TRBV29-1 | CSVETGERYEQFF
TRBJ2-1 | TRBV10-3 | CAISDSGLYNEQFF
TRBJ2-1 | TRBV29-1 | CSVDVAAGDNEQFF
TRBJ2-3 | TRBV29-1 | CSVPPLAGDTDTQYF
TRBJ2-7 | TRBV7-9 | CASSLGQGDYEQYF
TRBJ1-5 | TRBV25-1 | CASSEYSSDKPQHF
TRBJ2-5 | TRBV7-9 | CASSSFSGGIVETQYF
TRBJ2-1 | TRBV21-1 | CASRNPPTSDNEQFF
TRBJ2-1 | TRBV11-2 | CASSLIAVAYNEQFF
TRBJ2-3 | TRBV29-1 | CSLVQGGQQYF
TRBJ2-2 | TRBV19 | CASPGQNTGELFF
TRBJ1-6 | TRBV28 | CASSPFWDSPLHF
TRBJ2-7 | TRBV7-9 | CASSLVGGSAYEQYF
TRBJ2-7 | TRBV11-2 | CASSLSPSPYEQYF
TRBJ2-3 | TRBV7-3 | CASFLNGTGSPDTQYF
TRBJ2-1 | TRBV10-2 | CASSESGVGNEQFF
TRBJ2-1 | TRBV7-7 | CASSLEGDWRAPYNEQFF
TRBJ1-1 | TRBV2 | CASSSSGLNTEAFF
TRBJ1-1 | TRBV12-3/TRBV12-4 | CASSSIGLNTEAFF
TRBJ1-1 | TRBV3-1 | CASSIGAAEAFF
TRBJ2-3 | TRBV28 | CASGTRAQGTVTQYF
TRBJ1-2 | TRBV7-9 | CASSWAGTEYGYTF
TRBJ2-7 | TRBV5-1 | CASMLAGEQYF
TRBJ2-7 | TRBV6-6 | CASSFGTSGSPGAYEQYF
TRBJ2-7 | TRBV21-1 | CASSKQGGRAKWRYEQYF
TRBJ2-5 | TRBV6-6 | CASGSSIMETQYF
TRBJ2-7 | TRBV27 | CASRGGLAGIYEQYF
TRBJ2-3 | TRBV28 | CASSPNPTDPTTDTQYF
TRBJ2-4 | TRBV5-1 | CASSLRTETGQGVAKNIQYF
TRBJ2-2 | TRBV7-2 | CASSLDAGGELFF
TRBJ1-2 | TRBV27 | CASSFAGQSNYGYTF
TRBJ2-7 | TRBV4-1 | CASSQDAGLSSPHEQYF
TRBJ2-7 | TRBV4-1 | CASSPDQTSGSYEQYF
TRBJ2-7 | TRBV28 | CASTGTSGGRDYEQYF
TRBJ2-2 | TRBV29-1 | CSVESGGGGELFF
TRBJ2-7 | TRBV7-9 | CASSLPLRYEQYF
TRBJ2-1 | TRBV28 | CASSFRGPNNEQFF
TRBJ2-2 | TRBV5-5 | CASSLWGTGELFF
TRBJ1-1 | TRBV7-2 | CASSHNMNTEAFF